The 4 T cell receptor beta chains below were found in one sample sequenced in a study of memory CD4+ T cells and cytomegalovirus serostatus. The sort gate was single viable CD3+CD4+CD8-CD45RO+ cells for memory CD4+ T cells. The table came from immunoSEQ multiplex PCR; TCRdb's copy has only in-frame clones and leaves some out. The top ten clones hold around 0.94% of a sample with some 49,000 clones, just under 80% of them seen once. Specimen: memory CD4+ T cells from blood. The receptors originated from an adult in good health and CMV-seronegative.

The chain is built from TRBV4-1 and TRBJ2-2, with 15 bases identical to TRBD2. This CDR3 has 14 residues. Germline V gives CDR1 MGHRA, CDR2 YSYEKL. The junction had 4 bases not matched to a gene; V was cut back by 4 bases and J by 13 bases. CDR3 sequence: CASSRGLAGGWLFF. DNA of the CDR3: TGCGCCAGCAGCCGCGGACTAGCGGGGGGGTGGCTGTTTTTT.

This chain links TRBV7-6 with TRBJ1-5; 8 bases align to TRBD1. J lost 4 bases, V lost 2 bases, and 4 bases had no gene match. CDR1 and CDR2 (germline): SGHVS, FNYEAQ. CDR3 size: 15 residues. The CDR3 DNA follows: TGTGCCAGCAGCTTAACAGGGGGTGGGAATCAGCCCCAGCATTTT. It codes for CASSLTGGGNQPQHF. Filled out from reference TRBV7-6 and TRBJ1-5, the complete variable domain reads GAGVSQSPRYKVTKRGQDVALRCDPISGHVSLYWYRQALGQGPEFLTYFNYEAQQDKSGLPNDRFSAERPEGSISTLTIQRTEQRDSAMYRCASSLTGGGNQPQHFGDGTRLSIL.

The chain links TRBV4-3 to TRBJ2-1; D is unresolved. The CDR3 has 14 amino acids. Germline CDR1 is LGHNA and CDR2 is YSLEER. Trimming cost V 2 bases and J 5 bases, with 10 bases left between them. CDR3 amino acids: CASSQNWINNEQFF. CDR3 DNA sequence: TGCGCCAGCAGCCAAAACTGGATTAACAATGAGCAGTTCTTC.

This clone was observed a few times. J is TRBJ1-1 and V is TRBV7-3; TRBD1 agrees at 8 bases. The germline gives CDR1 SGHTA, CDR2 FQGTGA. V trimming: 5 bases; J trimming: 5 bases; junction bases outside the gene matches: 10. The CDR3 spans 15 residues. In DNA, the CDR3 is TGTGCCAGCAGCCTTGGGACAGGCGGGGCGACTGAAGCTTTCTTT. The encoded protein is CASSLGTGGATEAFF.